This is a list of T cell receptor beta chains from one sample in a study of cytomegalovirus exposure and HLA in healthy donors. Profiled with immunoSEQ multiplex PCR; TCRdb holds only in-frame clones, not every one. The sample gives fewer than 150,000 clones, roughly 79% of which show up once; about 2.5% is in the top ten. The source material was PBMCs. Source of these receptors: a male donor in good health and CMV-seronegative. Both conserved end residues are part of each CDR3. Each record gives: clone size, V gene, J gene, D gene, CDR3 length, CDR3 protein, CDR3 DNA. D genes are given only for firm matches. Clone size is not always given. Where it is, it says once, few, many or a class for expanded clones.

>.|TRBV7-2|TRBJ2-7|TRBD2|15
CASSLGSSGAYEQYF
TGTGCCAGCAGCTTAGGGTCGAGCGGGGCCTACGAGCAGTACTTC
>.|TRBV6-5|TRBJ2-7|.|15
CASSYSRDRTYEQYF
TGTGCCAGCAGTTACTCGCGCGACAGGACCTACGAGCAGTACTTC
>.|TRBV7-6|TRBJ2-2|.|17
CASSLVAGQGATGELFF
TGTGCCAGCAGCTTAGTAGCGGGACAGGGTGCCACCGGGGAGCTGTTTTTT
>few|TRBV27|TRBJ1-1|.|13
CASSLSAGGRAFF
TGTGCCAGCAGTTTATCCGCGGGGGGGAGGGCTTTCTTT
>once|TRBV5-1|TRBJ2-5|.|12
CASSPEQETQYF
TGCGCCAGCAGCCCTGAGCAAGAGACCCAGTACTTC
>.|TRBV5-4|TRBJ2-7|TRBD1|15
CASSLGGGPSYEQYF
TGTGCCAGCAGCTTGGGAGGGGGCCCCTCCTACGAGCAGTACTTC
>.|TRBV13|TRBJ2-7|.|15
CASSLRGAPAYEQYF
TGTGCCAGCAGCTTACGAGGAGCTCCTGCCTACGAGCAGTACTTC
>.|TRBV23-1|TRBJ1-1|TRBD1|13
CASRGQLNTEAFF
TGCGCCAGCAGGGGACAGCTGAACACTGAAGCTTTCTTT
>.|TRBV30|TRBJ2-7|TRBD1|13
CAWSATGLYEQYF
TGTGCCTGGAGTGCGACAGGGCTCTACGAGCAGTACTTC
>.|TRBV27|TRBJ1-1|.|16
CASSSQGGQMNTEAFF
TGTGCCAGCAGTTCGCAGGGCGGACAGATGAACACTGAAGCTTTCTTT
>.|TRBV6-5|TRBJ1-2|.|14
CASSRAYFGNGYTF
TGTGCCAGCAGCCGTGCTTACTTCGGTAATGGCTACACCTTC
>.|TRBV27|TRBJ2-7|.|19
CASSLSRGLGPLSTYEQYF
TGTGCCAGCAGTTTATCGCGGGGCCTCGGGCCCCTAAGCACCTACGAGCAGTACTTC
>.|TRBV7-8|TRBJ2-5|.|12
CASSGGGETQYF
TGTGCCAGCAGCGGGGGCGGAGAGACCCAGTACTTC
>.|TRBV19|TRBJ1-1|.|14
CASSIGAGYSEAFF
TGTGCCAGTAGTATCGGAGCAGGGTATTCTGAAGCTTTCTTT
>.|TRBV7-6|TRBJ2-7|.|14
CASSEATSIGEQYF
TGTGCCAGCAGCGAGGCGACTAGTATCGGCGAGCAGTACTTC
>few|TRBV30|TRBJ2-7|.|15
CAWSVLGVFSYEQYF
TGTGCCTGGAGTGTACTTGGAGTGTTCTCCTACGAGCAGTACTTC
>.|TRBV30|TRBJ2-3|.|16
CAWGRGSPLSTDTQYF
TGTGCCTGGGGTCGGGGGTCTCCGCTTAGCACAGATACGCAGTATTTT
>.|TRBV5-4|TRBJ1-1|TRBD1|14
CASSRGQGDTEAFF
TGTGCCAGCAGCCGGGGACAGGGAGACACTGAAGCTTTCTTT
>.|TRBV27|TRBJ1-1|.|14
CASSIRTPNTEAFF
TGTGCCAGCAGTATCAGGACACCAAACACTGAAGCTTTCTTT
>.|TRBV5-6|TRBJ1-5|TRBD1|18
CASSRPGTARYSNQPQHF
TGTGCCAGCAGCCGACCCGGGACAGCCCGTTATAGCAATCAGCCCCAGCATTTT
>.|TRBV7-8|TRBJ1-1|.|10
CAVQDTEAFF
TGTGCCGTCCAGGACACTGAAGCTTTCTTT
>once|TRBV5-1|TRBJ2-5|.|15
CASSLTTGYQETQYF
TGCGCCAGCAGCTTGACTACCGGGTACCAAGAGACCCAGTACTTC
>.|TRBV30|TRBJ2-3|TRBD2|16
CAWSGLAGGYTDTQYF
TGTGCCTGGAGCGGTCTAGCGGGGGGTTACACAGATACGCAGTATTTT
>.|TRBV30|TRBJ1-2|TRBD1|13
CAWRQGATYGYTF
TGTGCCTGGAGACAGGGGGCAACCTATGGCTACACCTTC
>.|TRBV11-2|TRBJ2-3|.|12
CASSPDPGTQYF
TGTGCCAGCAGCCCCGACCCGGGTACGCAGTATTTT
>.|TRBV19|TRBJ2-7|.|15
CASSDRDKSSYEQYF
TGTGCCAGTAGTGACCGGGACAAGAGCTCCTACGAGCAGTACTTC
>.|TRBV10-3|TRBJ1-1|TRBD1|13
CAIRTGSVTEAFF
TGTGCCATCAGGACAGGGTCAGTCACTGAAGCTTTCTTT
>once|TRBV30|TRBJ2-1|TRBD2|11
CAWSTGGEQFF
TGTGCCTGGAGTACCGGGGGGGAGCAGTTCTTC
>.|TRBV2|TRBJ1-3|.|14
CASRQTSSGNTIYF
TGTGCCAGCAGACAGACGAGCTCTGGAAACACCATATATTTT
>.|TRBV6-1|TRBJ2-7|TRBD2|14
CASTASGGTYEQYF
TGTGCCAGCACCGCTAGCGGGGGTACGTACGAGCAGTACTTC
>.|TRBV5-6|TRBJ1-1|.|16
CASSLIGRGMNTEAFF
TGTGCCAGCAGCTTGATAGGACGCGGGATGAACACTGAAGCTTTCTTT
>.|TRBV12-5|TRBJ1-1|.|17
CASGGPGGGTGNTEAFF
TGTGCTAGTGGTGGGCCGGGGGGGGGCACCGGGAACACTGAAGCTTTCTTT
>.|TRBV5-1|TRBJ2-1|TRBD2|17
CASSTPRGAGVVDEQFF
TGCGCCAGCAGCACCCCAAGGGGAGCGGGAGTCGTCGATGAGCAGTTCTTC
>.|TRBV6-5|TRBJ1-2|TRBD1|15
CASSGLGTGGYGYTF
TGTGCCAGCAGTGGACTCGGGACAGGGGGCTATGGCTACACCTTC
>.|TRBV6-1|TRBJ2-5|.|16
CASSESPWGSQETQYF
TGTGCCAGCAGTGAATCCCCGTGGGGCTCACAAGAGACCCAGTACTTC
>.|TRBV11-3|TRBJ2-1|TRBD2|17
CASSSPRGDSSYNEQFF
TGTGCCAGCAGCTCCCCCCGGGGGGATAGCTCCTACAATGAGCAGTTCTTC
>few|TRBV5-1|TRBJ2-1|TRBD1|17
CASSRGQGNPGGNEQFF
TGCGCCAGCAGCCGGGGACAGGGGAACCCCGGTGGGAATGAGCAGTTCTTC
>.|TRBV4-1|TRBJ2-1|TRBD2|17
CASSQDHGLARPNEQFF
TGCGCCAGCAGCCAAGACCACGGACTAGCGAGACCCAATGAGCAGTTCTTC
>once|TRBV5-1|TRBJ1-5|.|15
CPSSLEPGINQPQHF
TGCCCCAGCAGCTTGGAACCAGGAATCAATCAGCCCCAGCATTTT
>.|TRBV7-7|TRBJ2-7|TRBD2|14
CASSLATSGYEQYF
TGTGCTAGCAGCTTAGCGACTAGCGGCTACGAGCAGTACTTC
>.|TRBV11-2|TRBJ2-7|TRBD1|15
CASSPGTAHSYEQYF
TGTGCCAGCAGCCCCGGGACAGCGCACTCCTACGAGCAGTACTTC
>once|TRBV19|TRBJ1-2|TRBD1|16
CASSPAGTGANYGYTF
TGTGCCAGTAGCCCCGCCGGGACAGGTGCTAACTATGGCTACACCTTC
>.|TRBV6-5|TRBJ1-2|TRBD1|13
CATRQGDDYGYTF
TGTGCCACTCGACAGGGGGACGACTATGGCTACACCTTC
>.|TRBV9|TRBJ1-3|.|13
CASSTSSGNTIYF
TGTGCCAGCAGCACAAGCTCTGGAAACACCATATATTTT
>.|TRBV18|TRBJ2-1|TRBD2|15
CASSPAGGLYNEQFF
TGTGCCAGCTCACCAGCGGGGGGTTTATACAATGAGCAGTTCTTC
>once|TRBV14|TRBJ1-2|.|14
CASSPRGGFVGYTF
TGTGCCAGCAGCCCTCGGGGAGGGTTTGTGGGCTACACCTTC
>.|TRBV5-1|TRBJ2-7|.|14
CASSPRGEGYEQYF
TGCGCCAGCAGCCCCAGGGGAGAGGGCTACGAGCAGTACTTC
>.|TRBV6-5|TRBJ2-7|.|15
CASSERWDTRYEQYF
TGTGCCAGCAGCGAACGATGGGACACCAGATACGAGCAGTACTTC
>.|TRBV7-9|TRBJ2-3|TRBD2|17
CASSYPTSGVVTDTQYF
TGTGCCAGCAGCTACCCGACTAGCGGGGTGGTAACAGATACGCAGTATTTT
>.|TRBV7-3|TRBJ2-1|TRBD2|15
CSSSLTGGAPNEQFF
TGTTCCAGCAGCTTAACGGGGGGGGCGCCCAATGAGCAGTTCTTC